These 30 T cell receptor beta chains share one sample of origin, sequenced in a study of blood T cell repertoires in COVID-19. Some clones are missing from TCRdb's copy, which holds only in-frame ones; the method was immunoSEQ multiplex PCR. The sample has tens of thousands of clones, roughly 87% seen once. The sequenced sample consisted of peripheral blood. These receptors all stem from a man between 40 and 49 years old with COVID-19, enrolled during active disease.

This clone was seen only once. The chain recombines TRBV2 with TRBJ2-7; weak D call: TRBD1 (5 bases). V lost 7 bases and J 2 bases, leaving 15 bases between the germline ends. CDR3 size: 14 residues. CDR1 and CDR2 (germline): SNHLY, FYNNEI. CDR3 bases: TGTGCCAGCACCAATGGCCAGGGCCCCTACGAGCAGTACTTC. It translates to CASTNGQGPYEQYF. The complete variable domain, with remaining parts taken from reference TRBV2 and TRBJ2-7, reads EPEVTQTPSHQVTQMGQEVILRCVPISNHLYFYWYRQILGQKVEFLVSFYNNEISEKSEIFDDQFSVERPDGSNFTLKIRSTKLEDSAMYFCASTNGQGPYEQYFGPGTRLTVT.

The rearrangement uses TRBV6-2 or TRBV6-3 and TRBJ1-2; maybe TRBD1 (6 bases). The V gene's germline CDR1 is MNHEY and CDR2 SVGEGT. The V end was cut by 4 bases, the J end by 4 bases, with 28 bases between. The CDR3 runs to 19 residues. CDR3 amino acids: CASSWTALSKPSLGYGYTF. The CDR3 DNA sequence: TGTGCCAGCAGTTGGACAGCCCTGTCCAAACCTTCGCTCGGCTATGGCTACACCTTC.

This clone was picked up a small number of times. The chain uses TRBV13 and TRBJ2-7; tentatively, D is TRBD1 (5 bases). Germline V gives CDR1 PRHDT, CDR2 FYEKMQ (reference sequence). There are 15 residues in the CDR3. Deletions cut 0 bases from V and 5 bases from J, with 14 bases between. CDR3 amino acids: CASSLGGQGPHEQYF. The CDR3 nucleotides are TGTGCCAGCAGCTTAGGCGGCCAGGGTCCGCACGAGCAGTACTTC.

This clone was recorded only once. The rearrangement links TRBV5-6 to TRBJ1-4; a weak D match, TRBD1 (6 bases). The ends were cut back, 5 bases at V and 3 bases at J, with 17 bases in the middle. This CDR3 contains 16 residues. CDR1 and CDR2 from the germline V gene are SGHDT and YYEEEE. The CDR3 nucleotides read TGTGCCAGCAGTCGAAATAGACAGGCAGCTAATGAAAAACTGTTTTTT. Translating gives CASSRNRQAANEKLFF.

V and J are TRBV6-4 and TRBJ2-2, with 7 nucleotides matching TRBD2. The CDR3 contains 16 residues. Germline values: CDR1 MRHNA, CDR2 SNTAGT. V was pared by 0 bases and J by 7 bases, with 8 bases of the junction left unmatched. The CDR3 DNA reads TGTGCCAGCAGTGACTCCCCCTTGGGAGGGATCGGGGAGCTGTTTTTT. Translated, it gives CASSDSPLGGIGELFF.

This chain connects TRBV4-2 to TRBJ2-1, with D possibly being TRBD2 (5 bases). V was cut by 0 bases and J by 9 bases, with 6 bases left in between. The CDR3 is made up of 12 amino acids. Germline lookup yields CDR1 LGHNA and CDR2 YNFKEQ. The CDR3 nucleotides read TGTGCCAGCAGCCAAGATCGGGGTGAGCAGTTCTTC. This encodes CASSQDRGEQFF.

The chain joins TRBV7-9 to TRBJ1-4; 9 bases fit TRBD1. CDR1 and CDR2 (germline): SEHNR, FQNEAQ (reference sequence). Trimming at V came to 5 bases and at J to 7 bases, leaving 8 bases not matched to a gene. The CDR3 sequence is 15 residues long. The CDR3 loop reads CASSPRTGAGEKLFF. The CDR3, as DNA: TGTGCCAGCAGCCCCAGGACAGGGGCGGGTGAAAAACTGTTTTTT.

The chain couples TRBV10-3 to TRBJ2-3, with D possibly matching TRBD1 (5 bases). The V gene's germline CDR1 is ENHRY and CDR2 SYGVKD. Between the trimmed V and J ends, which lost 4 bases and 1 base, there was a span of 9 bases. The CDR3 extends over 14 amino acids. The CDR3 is CAISAGRGTDTQYF. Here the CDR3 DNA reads TGTGCCATCAGTGCGGGCAGGGGCACAGATACGCAGTATTTT.

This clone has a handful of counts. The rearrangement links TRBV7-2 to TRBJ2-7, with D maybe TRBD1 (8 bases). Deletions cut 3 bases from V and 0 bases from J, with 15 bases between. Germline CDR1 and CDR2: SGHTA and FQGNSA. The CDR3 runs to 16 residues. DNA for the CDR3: TGTGCCAGCAGCTTTAGGGGGGGACAGGACTCCTACGAGCAGTACTTC. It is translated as CASSFRGGQDSYEQYF.

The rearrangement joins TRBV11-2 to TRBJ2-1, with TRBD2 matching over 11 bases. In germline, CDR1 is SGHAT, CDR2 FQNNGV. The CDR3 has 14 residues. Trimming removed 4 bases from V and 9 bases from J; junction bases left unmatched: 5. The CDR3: CASSSSLAGVEQFF. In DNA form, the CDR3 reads TGTGCCAGCAGCTCCTCACTAGCGGGAGTTGAGCAGTTCTTC. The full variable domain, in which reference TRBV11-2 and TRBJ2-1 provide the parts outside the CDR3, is EAGVAQSPRYKIIEKRQSVAFWCNPISGHATLYWYQQILGQGPKLLIQFQNNGVVDDSQLPKDRFSAERLKGVDSTLKIQPAKLEDSAVYLCASSSSLAGVEQFFGPGTRLTVL.

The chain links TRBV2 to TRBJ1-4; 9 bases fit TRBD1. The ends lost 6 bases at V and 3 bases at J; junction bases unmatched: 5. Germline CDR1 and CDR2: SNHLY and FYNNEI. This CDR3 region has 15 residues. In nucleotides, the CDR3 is TGTGCCAGCAGAGGGACAGGGAAACCTAATGAAAAACTGTTTTTT. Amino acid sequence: CASRGTGKPNEKLFF.

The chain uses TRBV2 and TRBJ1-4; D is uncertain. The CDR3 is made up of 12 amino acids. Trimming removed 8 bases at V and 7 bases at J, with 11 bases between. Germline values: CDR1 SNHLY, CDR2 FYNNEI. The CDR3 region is CASWKQPEKLFF. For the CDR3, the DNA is TGTGCCAGCTGGAAACAGCCTGAAAAACTGTTTTTT.

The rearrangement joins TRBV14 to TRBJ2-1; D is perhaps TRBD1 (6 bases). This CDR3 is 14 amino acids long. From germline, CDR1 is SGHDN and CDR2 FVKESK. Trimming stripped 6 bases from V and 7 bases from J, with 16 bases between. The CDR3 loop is CASRPHSGVNEQFF. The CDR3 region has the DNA TGTGCCAGCAGACCTCACTCAGGGGTAAATGAGCAGTTCTTC.

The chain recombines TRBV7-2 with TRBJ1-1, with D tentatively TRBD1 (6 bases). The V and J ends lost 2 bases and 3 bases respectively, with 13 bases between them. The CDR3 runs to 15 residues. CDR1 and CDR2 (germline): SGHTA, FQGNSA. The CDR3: CASSLWSGAYTEAFF. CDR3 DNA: TGTGCCAGCAGCTTATGGTCAGGGGCGTACACTGAAGCTTTCTTT.

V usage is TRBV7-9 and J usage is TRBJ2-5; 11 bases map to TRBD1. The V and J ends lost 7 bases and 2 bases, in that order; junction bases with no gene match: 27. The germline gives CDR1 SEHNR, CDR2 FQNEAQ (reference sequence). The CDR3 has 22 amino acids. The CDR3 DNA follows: TGTGCCAGCACCTCCCTAAGGGACAGGGGGTCGGGCGGACTAGCAGTACAAGAGACCCAGTACTTC. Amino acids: CASTSLRDRGSGGLAVQETQYF.

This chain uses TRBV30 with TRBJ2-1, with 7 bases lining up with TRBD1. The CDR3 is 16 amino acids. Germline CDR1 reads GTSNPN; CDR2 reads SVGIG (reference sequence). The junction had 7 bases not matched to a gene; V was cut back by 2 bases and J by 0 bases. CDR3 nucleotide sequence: TGTGCCTGGAGTCGGACAGGCCTAAGCTCCTACAATGAGCAGTTCTTC. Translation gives CAWSRTGLSSYNEQFF.

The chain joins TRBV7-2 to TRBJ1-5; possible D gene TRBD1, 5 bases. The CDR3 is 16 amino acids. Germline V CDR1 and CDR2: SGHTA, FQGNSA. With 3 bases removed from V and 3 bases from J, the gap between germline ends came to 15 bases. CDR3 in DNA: TGTGCCAGCAGCTTTCAAGGGGCGGTGAACAATCAGCCCCAGCATTTT. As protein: CASSFQGAVNNQPQHF. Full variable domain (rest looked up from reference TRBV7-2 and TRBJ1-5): GAGVSQSPSNKVTEKGKDVELRCDPISGHTALYWYRQSLGQGLEFLIYFQGNSAPDKSGLPSDRFSAERTGGSVSTLTIQRTQQEDSAVYLCASSFQGAVNNQPQHFGDGTRLSIL.

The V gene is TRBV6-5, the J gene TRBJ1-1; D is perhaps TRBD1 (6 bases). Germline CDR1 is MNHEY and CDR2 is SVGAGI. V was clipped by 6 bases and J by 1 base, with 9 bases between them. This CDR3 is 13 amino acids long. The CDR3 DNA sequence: TGTGCCAGCAGGCAGGGGACGAACACTGAAGCTTTCTTT. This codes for CASRQGTNTEAFF.

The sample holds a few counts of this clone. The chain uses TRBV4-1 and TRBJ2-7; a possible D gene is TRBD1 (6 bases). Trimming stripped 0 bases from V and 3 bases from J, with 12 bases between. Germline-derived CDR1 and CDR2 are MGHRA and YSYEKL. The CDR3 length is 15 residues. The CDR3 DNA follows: TGCGCCAGCAGCCAAGAGCCGCAGGGGCTCTACGAGCAGTACTTC. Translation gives CASSQEPQGLYEQYF.

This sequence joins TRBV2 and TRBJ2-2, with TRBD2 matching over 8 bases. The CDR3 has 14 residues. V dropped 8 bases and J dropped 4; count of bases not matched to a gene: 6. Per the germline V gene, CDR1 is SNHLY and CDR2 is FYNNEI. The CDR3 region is CASGAGGSTGELFF. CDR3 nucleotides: TGTGCCAGCGGGGCGGGGGGCAGCACCGGGGAGCTGTTTTTT.

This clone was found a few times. The CDR3 is CASSKAALVNTEAFF. The DNA for the CDR3 is TGTGCCAGCAGCAAAGCGGCCCTTGTGAACACTGAAGCTTTCTTT. The V and J genes are TRBV21-1 and TRBJ1-1; no check of the table's D call, TRBD1, against the DNA was made. TRBV21-1 is reported as a pseudogene. The CDR3 contains 15 residues.

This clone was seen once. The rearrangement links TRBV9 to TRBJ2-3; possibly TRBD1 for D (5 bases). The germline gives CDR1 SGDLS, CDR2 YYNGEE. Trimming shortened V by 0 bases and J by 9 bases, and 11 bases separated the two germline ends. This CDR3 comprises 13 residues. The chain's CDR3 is CASSVGQGNTQYF. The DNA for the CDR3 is TGTGCCAGCAGCGTAGGGCAGGGTAACACGCAGTATTTT.

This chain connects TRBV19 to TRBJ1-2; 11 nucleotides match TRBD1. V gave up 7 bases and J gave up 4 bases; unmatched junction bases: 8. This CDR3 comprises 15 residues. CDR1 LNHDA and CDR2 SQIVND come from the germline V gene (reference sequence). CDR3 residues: CASTTRDRGGYGYTF. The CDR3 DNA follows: TGTGCCAGTACCACCCGGGACAGGGGGGGCTATGGCTACACCTTC. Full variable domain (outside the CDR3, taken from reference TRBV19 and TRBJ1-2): DGGITQSPKYLFRKEGQNVTLSCEQNLNHDAMYWYRQDPGQGLRLIYYSQIVNDFQKGDIAEGYSVSREKKESFPLTVTSAQKNPTAFYLCASTTRDRGGYGYTFGSGTRLTVV.

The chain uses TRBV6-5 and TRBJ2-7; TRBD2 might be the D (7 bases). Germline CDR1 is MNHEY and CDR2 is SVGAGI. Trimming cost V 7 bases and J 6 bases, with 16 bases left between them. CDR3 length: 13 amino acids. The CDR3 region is CASTSSGGLEQYF. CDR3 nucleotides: TGTGCCAGCACCTCCTCGGGGGGCCTCGAGCAGTACTTC.

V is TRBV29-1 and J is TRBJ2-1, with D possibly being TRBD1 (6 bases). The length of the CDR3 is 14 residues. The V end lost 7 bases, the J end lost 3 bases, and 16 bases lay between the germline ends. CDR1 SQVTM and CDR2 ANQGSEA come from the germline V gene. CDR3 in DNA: TGCAGCGCCGAGACAGGAGGCTACTACAATGAGCAGTTCTTC. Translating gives CSAETGGYYNEQFF.

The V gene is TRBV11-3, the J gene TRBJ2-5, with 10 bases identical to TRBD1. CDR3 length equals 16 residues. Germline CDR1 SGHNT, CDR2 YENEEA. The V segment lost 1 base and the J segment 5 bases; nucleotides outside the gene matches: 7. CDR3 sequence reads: CASSLGGQGELETQYF. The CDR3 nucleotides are TGTGCCAGCAGCTTAGGAGGACAGGGGGAATTGGAGACCCAGTACTTC. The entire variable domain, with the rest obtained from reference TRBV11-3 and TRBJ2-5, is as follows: EAGVVQSPRYKIIEKKQPVAFWCNPISGHNTLYWYLQNLGQGPELLIRYENEEAVDDSQLPKDRFSAERLKGVDSTLKIQPAELGDSAVYLCASSLGGQGELETQYFGPGTRLLVL.

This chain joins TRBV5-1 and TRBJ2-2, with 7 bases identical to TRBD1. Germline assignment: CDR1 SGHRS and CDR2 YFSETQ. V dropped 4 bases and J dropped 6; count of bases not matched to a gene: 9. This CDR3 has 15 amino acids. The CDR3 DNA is TGCGCCAGCAGCGCAGGACAGGCGGTAGCCGGGGAGCTGTTTTTT. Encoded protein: CASSAGQAVAGELFF.

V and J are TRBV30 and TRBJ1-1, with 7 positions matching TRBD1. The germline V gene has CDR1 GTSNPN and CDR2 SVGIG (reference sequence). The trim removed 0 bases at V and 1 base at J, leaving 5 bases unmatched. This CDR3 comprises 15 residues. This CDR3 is CAWSVRRTGNTEAFF. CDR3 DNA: TGTGCCTGGAGTGTACGAAGGACAGGGAACACTGAAGCTTTCTTT.

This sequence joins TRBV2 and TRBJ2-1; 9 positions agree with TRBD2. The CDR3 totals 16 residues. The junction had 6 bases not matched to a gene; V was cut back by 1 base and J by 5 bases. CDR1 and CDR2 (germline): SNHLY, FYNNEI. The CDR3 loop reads CASSEVGSGRHNEQFF. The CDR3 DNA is TGTGCCAGCAGTGAAGTGGGGAGCGGGAGGCACAATGAGCAGTTCTTC.

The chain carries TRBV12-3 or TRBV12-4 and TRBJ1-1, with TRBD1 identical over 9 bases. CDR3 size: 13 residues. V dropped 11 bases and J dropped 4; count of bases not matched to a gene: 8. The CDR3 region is CAVEQGAGTEAFF. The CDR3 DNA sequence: TGTGCCGTTGAACAGGGGGCCGGCACTGAAGCTTTCTTT.